The present TCR beta chain was sequenced within a study of blood T cell repertoires in COVID-19. Study-level information: The United States, Italy and Spain provided the acute and convalescent COVID-19 samples. Sources were T cells, B-cell-depleted T cells, or PBMCs; the material itself was cDNA or gDNA.

The V end was cut by 5 bases, the J end by 2 bases, with 12 bases between. The CDR3 sequence is 14 residues long. Germline V gives CDR1 SEHNR, CDR2 FQNEAQ (reference sequence). Original data processing: Estimation of nucleated cell counts was performed using reference gene primer amplification. Libraries were prepared by immunoSEQ multiplex PCR; TCRdb keeps only in-frame clonotypes and omits some of them. V, J and clone size derive from that table, while D and trimming were established from the DNA sequence. This table holds 390,000 or so clones, 86% found once. Material for sequencing was peripheral blood. This sequence originates from a woman aged 30 to 39 with active or convalescent COVID-19. This chain connects TRBV7-9 to TRBJ2-5, with a weak D call TRBD1 (6 bases). In DNA form, the CDR3 reads TGTGCCAGCAGCCCCTCAGGGGTTCAAGAGACCCAGTACTTC. Protein sequence: CASSPSGVQETQYF.